This passage covers 20 T cell receptor beta chains from one sample sequenced in a study of breast tumors, draining lymph nodes, adjacent tissues. The lymph nodes were axillary draining lymph nodes from breast cancer patients. MiXCR was run by TCRdb on the multiplex PCR reads, yielding one entry per CDR3 protein. The sample consists of 270,000 or so distinct CDR3 sequences, more than 30% of them appearing once. Source material: axillary lymph node tissue. The source of these receptors is a female donor with breast cancer. Some clones in this sample may be carry-over from other donors' samples.

CDR3 amino acids: CSARPPGAPLNSPLHF. CDR3 DNA: TGCAGTGCTAGACCCCCCGGGGCGCCCCTTAATTCACCCCTCCACTTT. This rearrangement joins TRBV20-1 to TRBJ1-6; D may be TRBD1 (5 bases). This CDR3 region has 16 residues. Germline CDR1 DFQATT, CDR2 SNEGSKA (reference sequence). V was trimmed by 2 bases and J by 6 bases, leaving 17 bases between them.

This clonotype has more than one count but fewer than ten. V and J are TRBV30 and TRBJ1-5; D unresolved. V was pared by 0 bases and J by 0 bases, with 12 bases between. CDR3 length: 16 amino acids. CDR1 GTSNPN and CDR2 SVGIG come from the germline V gene (reference sequence). In nucleotides, the CDR3 is TGTGCCTGGAGTGTTAGTGGCAGCCATAGCAATCAGCCCCAGCATTTT. Its protein is CAWSVSGSHSNQPQHF.

This clonotype was counted many times. V is TRBV20-1 and J is TRBJ1-4; unclear D gene. Germline V CDR1 and CDR2: DFQATT, SNEGSKA (reference sequence). The CDR3 runs to 14 residues. V lost 6 bases to trimming and J lost 2 bases, with 13 bases between them. The chain's CDR3 is CSARRGRTNEKLFF. The DNA of the CDR3 is TGCAGTGCCCGACGGGGTAGGACTAATGAAAAACTGTTTTTT.

This clonotype was counted at least ten times. The chain links TRBV6-5 to TRBJ1-6; D is unclear. The CDR3 spans 13 residues. V shed 7 bases and J shed 0 bases, with 4 bases lying between them. Germline values: CDR1 MNHEY, CDR2 SVGAGI. CDR3 nucleotides: TGTGCCAGCAAGAGCTCCTATAATTCACCCCTCCACTTT. It is translated as CASKSSYNSPLHF.

CDR3 coding DNA: TGTGCCAGCAGCATTCAGGGGGCAAGCATTAACAATGAGCAGTTCTTC. Amino acids: CASSIQGASINNEQFF. The rearrangement joins TRBV7-2 to TRBJ2-1; 8 nucleotides line up with TRBD1. V dropped 5 bases and J dropped 5; count of bases not matched to a gene: 11. The length of the CDR3 is 16 residues. CDR1 and CDR2 (germline): SGHTA, FQGNSA. Supplemented by reference TRBV7-2 and TRBJ2-1, the full variable domain reads GAGVSQSPSNKVTEKGKDVELRCDPISGHTALYWYRQSLGQGLEFLIYFQGNSAPDKSGLPSDRFSAERTGGSVSTLTIQRTQQEDSAVYLCASSIQGASINNEQFFGPGTRLTVL.

This clonotype was detected ten times or more. This chain links TRBV7-2 with TRBJ2-3; 7 nucleotides agree with TRBD2. V was clipped by 5 bases and J by 1 base; unmatched bases: 3. This CDR3 region has 14 residues. The germline V gene encodes CDR1 SGHTA and CDR2 FQGNSA. The CDR3 DNA is TGTGCCAGCAGCCCCACTAGCGGCACAGATACGCAGTATTTT. This sequence encodes CASSPTSGTDTQYF.

Note on this clonotype: Since the CDR3 does not end with the conserved phenylalanine or tryptophan, this likely comes from a read error. The rearrangement joins TRBV15 to TRBJ2-5; 7 bases match TRBD2. CDR3 size: 15 residues. Germline loops: CDR1 LNHNV, CDR2 YYDKDF (reference sequence). The CDR3: CATRRGGLVGETQYS. As DNA, the CDR3 is TGCGCCACCAGGAGGGGAGGACTAGTGGGTGAGACCCAGTACTCC.

This clonotype appeared many times. The rearrangement links TRBV20-1 to TRBJ1-4, with D unclear. This CDR3 spans 13 amino acids. Germline loops: CDR1 DFQATT, CDR2 SNEGSKA (reference sequence). V lost 5 bases to trimming and J lost 6 bases, with 13 bases between them. For the CDR3, the DNA is TGCAGTGCTCCGTTAGGGTCATATGAAAAACTGTTTTTT. This encodes CSAPLGSYEKLFF.

This clonotype was observed a few times. V is TRBV6-6 and J is TRBJ2-4, with 9 bases lining up with TRBD2. V shed 7 bases, J shed 8 bases, and the junction held 9 bases outside the gene matches. Per germline, CDR1 MNHNY and CDR2 SVGAGI (reference sequence). The CDR3 has 14 residues. CDR3 protein: CASIGVGLADIQYF. The CDR3 DNA follows: TGTGCCAGCATTGGGGTGGGACTAGCAGACATTCAGTACTTC.

This clonotype was observed a single time. V is TRBV28 and J is TRBJ2-3, with D tentatively TRBD2 (7 bases). The CDR3 contains 14 residues. Germline V gene data show CDR1 as MDHEN and CDR2 as SYDVKM. V was clipped by 2 bases and J by 11 bases, with 17 bases between them. CDR3 sequence: CASSLRGGDNEQYF. In nucleotides, the CDR3 is TGTGCCAGCAGTTTAAGGGGAGGGGACAATGAGCAGTATTTT.

The sample holds many counts of this clonotype. The chain combines TRBV9 with TRBJ2-7; 8 positions agree with TRBD2. Germline CDR1 and CDR2: SGDLS and YYNGEE. Unmatched junction bases numbered 5, after V lost 3 bases and J lost 0 bases. This CDR3 contains 15 residues. CDR3 residues: CASSAVAGSSYEQYF. The DNA for the CDR3 is TGTGCCAGCAGCGCAGTAGCGGGATCCTCCTACGAGCAGTACTTC.

This clonotype was seen repeatedly, ten times or more. The chain links TRBV25-1 to TRBJ1-4, with D possibly matching TRBD1 (6 bases). The germline CDR1 and CDR2 sequences are MGHDK and SYGVNS. This CDR3 comprises 12 residues. Trimming cost V 6 bases and J 7 bases, with 9 bases left between them. The CDR3 sequence: CASRKGGEKLFF. The CDR3 bases are TGTGCCAGCAGGAAGGGGGGTGAAAAACTGTTTTTT.

The chain has TRBV24-1 and TRBJ2-3; D may be TRBD2 (5 bases). This CDR3 region has 15 residues. Per germline, CDR1 KGHDR and CDR2 SFDVKD. V lost 5 bases and J 11 bases, leaving 22 bases between the germline ends. In DNA, the CDR3 is TGTGCCACCAGTGCCCCCACCGGGGTGGGAAATGAGCAGTATTTT. It specifies CATSAPTGVGNEQYF.

The chain combines TRBV3-1 with TRBJ2-7, with D perhaps TRBD1 or TRBD2 (6 bases each). Germline loops: CDR1 LGHDT, CDR2 YNNKEL (reference sequence). The V gene lost 3 bases and the J gene lost 6 bases, with 12 bases spanning the gap. The CDR3 runs 13 residues. The CDR3 reads CASSHNGGSEQYF. The CDR3 bases are TGTGCCAGCAGCCACAACGGGGGCAGCGAGCAGTACTTC.

There are many counts of this clonotype. The chain links TRBV10-2 to TRBJ2-3; D not certain. The CDR3 has 14 amino acids. CDR1 is WSHSY and CDR2 is SAAADI in the germline V gene. V was trimmed by 3 bases and J by 0 bases, leaving 7 bases between them. Written as DNA, the CDR3 is TGCGCCAGCAGTGAAGGCGGAAGCACAGATACGCAGTATTTT. Translation: CASSEGGSTDTQYF.

This clonotype was seen many times. This sequence joins TRBV7-2 and TRBJ2-7; D unresolved. This CDR3 spans 16 amino acids. Germline CDR1 is SGHTA and CDR2 is FQGNSA. Trimming took 4 bases from V and 6 from J, leaving 22 bases between them. The CDR3 spells CASSSKGPGMVSEQYF. CDR3 nucleotides: TGTGCCAGCAGCTCCAAGGGTCCGGGTATGGTTTCCGAGCAGTACTTC.

This clonotype was recorded at least ten times. The rearrangement joins TRBV4-3 to TRBJ1-2; TRBD1 matches at 9 bases. Germline values: CDR1 LGHNA, CDR2 YSLEER. CDR3 length equals 16 residues. V gave up 4 bases and J gave up 6 bases; unmatched junction bases: 12. DNA for the CDR3: TGCGCCAGCAGCCGTACACGGGACAGGGCTTTGAATGGCTACACCTTC. Its protein is CASSRTRDRALNGYTF.

This clonotype was seen just once. A much bigger clone sits one base away, suggesting this may be a read error. CDR3 sequence (DNA): TGTGCCAGCAGCCAAGACCCTCCCCAGCCCCAGCATTTT. Protein product: CASSQDPPQPQHF. This sequence joins TRBV14 and TRBJ1-5, with no clear D. This CDR3 is built from 13 residues. V was clipped by 0 bases and J by 7 bases, with 7 bases between them. CDR1 is SGHDN and CDR2 is FVKESK in the germline V gene.

In this sample, this clonotype turned up many times. The V gene is TRBV11-2, the J gene TRBJ2-3; 11 bases fit TRBD2. The CDR3 runs to 17 residues. V dropped 4 bases and J dropped 2; count of bases not matched to a gene: 8. From germline, CDR1 is SGHAT and CDR2 FQNNGV. CDR3 sequence: CASSSILAGASTDTQYF. CDR3 bases: TGTGCCAGCAGCTCTATACTAGCGGGAGCTTCCACAGATACGCAGTATTTT.

This clonotype was found many times. This chain joins TRBV11-2 and TRBJ2-1; TRBD1 aligns across 7 bases. Germline V CDR1 and CDR2: SGHAT, FQNNGV. The V segment lost 7 bases and the J segment 5 bases; nucleotides outside the gene matches: 20. The CDR3 extends over 18 amino acids. The CDR3 DNA sequence: TGTGCCAGCATCAATGGGGGCCGGGGACAGTTAATTGACAATGAGCAGTTCTTC. It codes for CASINGGRGQLIDNEQFF.